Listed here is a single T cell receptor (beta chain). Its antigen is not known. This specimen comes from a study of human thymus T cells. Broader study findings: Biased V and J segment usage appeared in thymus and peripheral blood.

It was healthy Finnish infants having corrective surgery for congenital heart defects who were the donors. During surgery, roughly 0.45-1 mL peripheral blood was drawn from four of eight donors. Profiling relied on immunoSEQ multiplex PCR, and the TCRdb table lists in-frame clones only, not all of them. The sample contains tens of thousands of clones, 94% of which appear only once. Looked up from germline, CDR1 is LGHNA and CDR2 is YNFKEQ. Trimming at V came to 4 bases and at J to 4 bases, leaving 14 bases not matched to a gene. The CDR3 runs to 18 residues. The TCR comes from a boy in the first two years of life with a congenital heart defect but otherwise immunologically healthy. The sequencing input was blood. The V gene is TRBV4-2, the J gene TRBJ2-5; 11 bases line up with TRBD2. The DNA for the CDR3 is TGTGCCAGCAGCCGAATTGGGACTAGCGGCGCCCTCGGAGAGACCCAGTACTTC. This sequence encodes CASSRIGTSGALGETQYF.